Here is one TCR beta chain with its context. No antigen is known for it. Per-base quality was not reported, and no clone a single base away is much larger than it. These data belong to a study of human thymus T cells (TCRdb year 2020). Describing the broader study: TCR alpha and beta repertoires from roughly eight infant thymus samples and a few related peripheral blood samples were characterized in the study. Donor ages ranged from about 7 to 244 days, and the cohort comprised six male and a couple of female infants.

The thymus tissue came from surgical resects taken out during corrective cardiac surgery. The donors were immunologically healthy infants in Finland who had open corrective cardiac surgery for congenital heart defects. Thymocytes were released mechanically from tissue and stored at -70 °C as pellets of roughly 9.5-32 million cells. Genomic DNA was extracted from frozen cell pellets with a QIAsymphony instrument. Overall results and qualifications from the work: V and J gene segment usage appeared biased in both thymic and peripheral blood repertoires. The related research reported highly overlapping thymic TCR repertoires among unrelated individuals. On average, thymus samples yielded around 810,000 unique TCRB clonotypes, whereas blood samples yielded 65,000 to 100,000.

Including the terminal cysteine and phenylalanine, the CDR3 comprises 16 residues. Only CDR3 DNA remains: 48 bases, in frame from the first base. The immunoSEQ multiplex PCR assay was used to amplify the TCRB and TCRAD loci from a standardized quantity of quality-controlled genomic DNA. The amplicons spanned the V(D)J region and were long enough to cover the CDR3 and allow V and J genes to be identified. The amplicons were sequenced on an Illumina platform via the commercial immunoSEQ service. Per the authors' processing: Primer bias and sequencing errors were corrected as previously described, and TCRAD and TCRB definitions were based on the IMGT database. immunoSEQ Analyzer 3.0 and VDJTools were used for repertoire analysis, which covered basic statistics, V/J segment usage, diversity estimates, rarefaction and pairwise overlap. To estimate diversity, the Chao1, ChaoE, Efron-Thisted, Shannon and inverse Simpson indices were applied, and diversity was also estimated on datasets down-sampled to the smallest sample. Repertoire overlap was assessed by strict matching of CDR3 nucleotide sequence, V gene and J gene, and clustering was done by Jaccard-based multidimensional scaling. Held by TCRdb, this immuneACCESS table contains in-frame sequences only and omits some clones. Under half of the omission traces to an unresolved V gene where checked; the cause of the rest is unknown. The V and J calls and the clone size are those of that table, but D and trimming were determined from the DNA. A total of about 130,000 clones appear in this sample, 90% to 95% of them only once. The biggest ten clones account for roughly 0.024% of the sample.

The material sequenced was thymus tissue. The source is a boy under two years old with a congenital heart defect but otherwise immunologically healthy. Recombination joined TRBV12-1 with TRBJ2-3; the table assigns TRBD2, which was not confirmed against the DNA. TRBV12-1 constitutes a pseudogene. The DNA sequence follows: TGTGCCAGCAGCCCGGGGACTAGCGCGTACACAGATACGCAGTATTTT. It translates to CASSPGTSAYTDTQYF.